The 9 T cell receptor beta chains given below trace back to one sample, sequenced in a study of blood T cell repertoires in COVID-19 (dated by TCRdb to between 2020 and 2021). Preparation of the library involved the immunoSEQ multiplex PCR assay. TCRdb obtained this table from immuneACCESS and retained in-frame rearrangements with V and J assigned. These tables miss some clones; where compared with another copy, unresolved V genes account for less than half of the shortfall, and the remainder is unexplained. This sample comprises a few hundred thousand clones, around 89% of them detected only once. Approximately 1% of the sample rests with the top ten. The specimen was PBMCs or T cells enriched from blood (not recorded which). These receptors were collected from a man in his late teens or twenties who had recovered from COVID-19.

The chain employs TRBV27 and TRBJ2-3, with 9 bases aligning to TRBD1. The germline CDR1 and CDR2 sequences are MNHEY and SMNVEV (reference sequence). The CDR3 contains 15 residues. V was clipped by 5 bases and J by 4 bases; unmatched bases: 7. CDR3: CASSKDRGASDTQYF. CDR3 DNA: TGTGCCAGCAGTAAGGACAGGGGAGCCTCAGATACGCAGTATTTT.

The CDR3 spells CASSLDQGNIQYF. The CDR3 DNA sequence: TGTGCCAGCAGTTTGGATCAGGGAAACATTCAGTACTTC. The chain uses TRBV28 and TRBJ2-4, with a tentative D call TRBD1 (5 bases). Between the trimmed V and J ends, which lost 3 bases and 6 bases, there was a span of 9 bases. The V gene's germline CDR1 is MDHEN and CDR2 SYDVKM. This CDR3 has 13 amino acids.

The gene calls are TRBV15 and TRBJ1-4; 7 bases are shared with TRBD1. Germline V gene data show CDR1 as LNHNV and CDR2 as YYDKDF (reference sequence). Trimming at V came to 6 bases and at J to 7 bases, leaving 8 bases not matched to a gene. This CDR3 region has 14 residues. CDR3 amino acids: CATRGGGGSEKLFF. For the CDR3, the DNA is TGTGCCACCAGGGGTGGAGGGGGCAGTGAAAAACTGTTTTTT.

The CDR3 bases are TGTGCCAGCAGTTCGGACAGTACCTACGAGCAGTACTTC. Its protein is CASSSDSTYEQYF. The J gene is TRBJ2-7, the V gene TRBV6-6, with D maybe TRBD1 (6 bases). V lost 4 bases, J lost 2 bases, and 9 bases lay in between. The CDR3 covers 13 residues. The germline gives CDR1 MNHNY, CDR2 SVGAGI (reference sequence).

This chain uses TRBV5-1 with TRBJ2-2; D might be TRBD1 (7 bases). The CDR3 sequence is 15 residues long. The ends were cut back, 4 bases at V and 3 bases at J, with 13 bases in the middle. Germline loops: CDR1 SGHRS, CDR2 YFSETQ. The CDR3 sequence is CASSLAGQHTGELFF. The CDR3 DNA follows: TGCGCCAGCAGCCTCGCGGGACAGCACACCGGGGAGCTGTTTTTT.

The table lists this clone with a count of one. V is TRBV18 and J is TRBJ2-6; 10 nucleotides align to TRBD1. Germline CDR1 reads KGHSH; CDR2 reads LQKENI. The CDR3 sequence is 18 residues long. The V and J ends lost 1 base and 2 bases, in that order; junction bases with no gene match: 5. The CDR3 loop reads CASSPRQGAPTGANVLTF. In DNA form, the CDR3 reads TGTGCCAGCTCACCACGACAGGGGGCGCCGACTGGGGCCAACGTCCTGACTTTC.

The chain recombines TRBV5-1 with TRBJ2-7, with 7 bases matching TRBD1. The V and J ends lost 4 bases and 5 bases, in that order; junction bases with no gene match: 18. This CDR3 comprises 17 residues. Germline V gives CDR1 SGHRS, CDR2 YFSETQ. CDR3: CASSLTGQIFNGHEQYF. The CDR3 DNA reads as TGCGCCAGCAGCCTAACGGGACAGATCTTCAACGGCCACGAGCAGTACTTC.

The chain combines TRBV11-2 with TRBJ1-6; maybe TRBD1 (5 bases). This CDR3 has 16 amino acids. The germline CDR1 and CDR2 sequences are SGHAT and FQNNGV. Deletions cut 5 bases from V and 0 bases from J, with 11 bases between. CDR3 loop: CASSPVGGSYNSPLHF. The DNA for the CDR3 is TGTGCCAGCAGCCCCGTCGGGGGCTCCTATAATTCACCCCTCCACTTT. The full variable domain, rest sourced from reference TRBV11-2 and TRBJ1-6, is EAGVAQSPRYKIIEKRQSVAFWCNPISGHATLYWYQQILGQGPKLLIQFQNNGVVDDSQLPKDRFSAERLKGVDSTLKIQPAKLEDSAVYLCASSPVGGSYNSPLHFGNGTRLTVT.

The rearrangement links TRBV7-9 to TRBJ2-7, with 7 bases matching TRBD1. This CDR3 contains 17 residues. V was pared by 5 bases and J by 0 bases, with 13 bases of the junction left unmatched. Germline CDR1 and CDR2: SEHNR and FQNEAQ (reference sequence). The CDR3 nucleotides are TGTGCCAGCAGCGGTTCTGGGACAGCGCTGAACTCCTACGAGCAGTACTTC. It specifies CASSGSGTALNSYEQYF.